This T cell receptor beta chain is from a study of blood T cell repertoires in COVID-19. For the study at large: Samples came from the United States, Italy and Spain, spanning acute and convalescent COVID-19. T cells, B-cell-depleted T cells, or PBMCs provided the cDNA or gDNA that served as material.

This CDR3 spans 14 amino acids. Per the original methods: Quantification of nucleated cells was approximated via reference gene primer amplification. TCRdb's copy holds only in-frame clones and misses some; the assay was immunoSEQ multiplex PCR. Clonal size and the V and J genes are those of that table, whereas D and trimming came from the DNA. Of more than 250,000 clones in the sample, roughly 86% were seen once. This receptor was identified in a man between 18 and 35 years old with active or convalescent COVID-19. The sequencing input was peripheral blood. The chain links TRBV21-1 to TRBJ2-7; TRBD1, the table's D call, lacks a check against the DNA. TRBV21-1 constitutes a pseudogene. The CDR3 bases are TGTGCCAGCAGCAAGGGACAGGGGGACGACGAGCAGTACTTC. Translating it yields CASSKGQGDDEQYF.